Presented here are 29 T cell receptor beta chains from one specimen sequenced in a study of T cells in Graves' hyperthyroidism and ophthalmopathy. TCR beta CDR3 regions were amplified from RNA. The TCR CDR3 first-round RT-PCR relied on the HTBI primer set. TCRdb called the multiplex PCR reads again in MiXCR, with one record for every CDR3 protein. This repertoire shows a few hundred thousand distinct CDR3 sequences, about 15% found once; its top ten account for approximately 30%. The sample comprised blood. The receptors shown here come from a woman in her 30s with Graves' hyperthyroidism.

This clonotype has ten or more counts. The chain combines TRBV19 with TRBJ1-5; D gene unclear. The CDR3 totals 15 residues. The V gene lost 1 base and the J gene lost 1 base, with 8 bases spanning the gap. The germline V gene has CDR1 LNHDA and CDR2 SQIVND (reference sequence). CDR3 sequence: CASSIGVGSNQPQHF. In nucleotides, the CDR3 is TGTGCCAGTAGTATAGGAGTGGGAAGCAATCAGCCCCAGCATTTT.

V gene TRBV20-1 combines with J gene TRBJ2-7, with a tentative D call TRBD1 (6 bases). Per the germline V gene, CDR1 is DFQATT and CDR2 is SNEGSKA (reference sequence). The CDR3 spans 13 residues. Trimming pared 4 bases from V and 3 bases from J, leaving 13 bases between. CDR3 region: CSAKYRDVYEQYF. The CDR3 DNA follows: TGCAGTGCTAAATACAGGGATGTCTACGAGCAGTACTTC.

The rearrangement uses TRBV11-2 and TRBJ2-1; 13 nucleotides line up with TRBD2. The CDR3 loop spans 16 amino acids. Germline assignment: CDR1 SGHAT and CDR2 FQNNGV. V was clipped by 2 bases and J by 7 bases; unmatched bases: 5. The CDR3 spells CASSLQWTSGSNEQFF. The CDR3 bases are TGTGCCAGCAGCTTACAATGGACTAGCGGGAGTAATGAGCAGTTCTTC.

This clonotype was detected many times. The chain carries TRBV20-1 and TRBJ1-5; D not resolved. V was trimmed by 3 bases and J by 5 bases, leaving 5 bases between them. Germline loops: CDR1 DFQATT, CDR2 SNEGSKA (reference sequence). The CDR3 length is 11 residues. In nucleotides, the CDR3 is TGCAGTGCTAGCCGCGATCAGCCCCAGCATTTT. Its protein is CSASRDQPQHF.

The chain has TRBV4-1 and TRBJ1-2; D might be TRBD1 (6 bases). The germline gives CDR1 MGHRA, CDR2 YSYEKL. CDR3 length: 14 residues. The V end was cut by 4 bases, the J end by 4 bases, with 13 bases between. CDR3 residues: CASSLRDTVYGYTF. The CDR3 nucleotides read TGCGCCAGCAGCCTCCGGGACACCGTCTATGGCTACACCTTC.

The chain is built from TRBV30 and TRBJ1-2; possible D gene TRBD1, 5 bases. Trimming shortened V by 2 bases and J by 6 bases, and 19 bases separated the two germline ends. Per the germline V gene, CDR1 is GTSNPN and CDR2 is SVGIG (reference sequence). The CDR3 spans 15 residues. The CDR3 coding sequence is TGTGCCTGGAGTCTTAATACAGGAGGAGTGGATGGCTACACCTTC. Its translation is CAWSLNTGGVDGYTF.

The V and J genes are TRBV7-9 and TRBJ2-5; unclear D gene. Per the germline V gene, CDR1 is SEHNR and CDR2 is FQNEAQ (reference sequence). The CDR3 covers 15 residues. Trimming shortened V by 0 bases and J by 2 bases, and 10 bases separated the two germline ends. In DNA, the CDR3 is TGTGCCAGCAGCTTAGCAGTTTCAGGTCAAGAGACCCAGTACTTC. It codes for CASSLAVSGQETQYF.

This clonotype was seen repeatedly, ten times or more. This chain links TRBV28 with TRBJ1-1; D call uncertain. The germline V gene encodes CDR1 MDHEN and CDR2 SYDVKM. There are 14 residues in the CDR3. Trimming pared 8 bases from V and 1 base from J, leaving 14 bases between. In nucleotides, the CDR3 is TGTGCCAGCGTGTGGGCTGAGACGAACACTGAAGCTTTCTTT. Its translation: CASVWAETNTEAFF.

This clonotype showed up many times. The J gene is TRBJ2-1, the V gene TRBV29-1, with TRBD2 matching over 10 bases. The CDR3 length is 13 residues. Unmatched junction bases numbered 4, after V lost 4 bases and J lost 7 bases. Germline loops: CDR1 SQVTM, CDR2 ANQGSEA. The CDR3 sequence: CSVGHSGRNEQFF. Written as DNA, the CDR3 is TGCAGCGTTGGACATAGCGGGAGGAATGAGCAGTTCTTC.

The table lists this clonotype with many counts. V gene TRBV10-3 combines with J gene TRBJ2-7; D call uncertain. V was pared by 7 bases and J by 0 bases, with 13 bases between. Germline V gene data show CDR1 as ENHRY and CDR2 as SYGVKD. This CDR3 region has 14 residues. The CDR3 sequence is CAIKRTSLSYEQYF. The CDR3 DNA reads TGTGCCATCAAACGGACGTCCCTCTCCTACGAGCAGTACTTC.

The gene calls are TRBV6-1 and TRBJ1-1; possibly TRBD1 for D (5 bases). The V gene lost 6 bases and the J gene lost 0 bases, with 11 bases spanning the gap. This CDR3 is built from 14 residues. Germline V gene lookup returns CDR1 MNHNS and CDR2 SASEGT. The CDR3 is CASRKGDVNTEAFF. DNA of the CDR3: TGTGCCAGCAGGAAAGGGGACGTGAACACTGAAGCTTTCTTT.

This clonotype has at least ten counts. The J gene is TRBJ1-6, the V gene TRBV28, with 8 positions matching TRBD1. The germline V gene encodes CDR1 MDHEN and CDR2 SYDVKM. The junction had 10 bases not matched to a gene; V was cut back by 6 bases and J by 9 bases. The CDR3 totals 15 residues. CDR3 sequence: CASRRQGQGGSPLHF. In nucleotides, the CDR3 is TGTGCCAGCAGACGTCAAGGACAGGGTGGTTCACCCCTCCACTTT. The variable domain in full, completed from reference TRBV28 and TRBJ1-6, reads DVKVTQSSRYLVKRTGEKVFLECVQDMDHENMFWYRQDPGLGLRLIYFSYDVKMKEKGDIPEGYSVSREKKERFSLILESASTNQTSMYLCASRRQGQGGSPLHFGNGTRLTVT.

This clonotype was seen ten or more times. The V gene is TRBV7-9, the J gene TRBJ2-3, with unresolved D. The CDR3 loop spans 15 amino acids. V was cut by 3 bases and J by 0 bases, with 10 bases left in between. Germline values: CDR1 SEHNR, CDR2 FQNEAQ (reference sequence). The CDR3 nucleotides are TGTGCCAGCAGCTTGTGGTCCGCAAGCACAGATACGCAGTATTTT. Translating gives CASSLWSASTDTQYF.

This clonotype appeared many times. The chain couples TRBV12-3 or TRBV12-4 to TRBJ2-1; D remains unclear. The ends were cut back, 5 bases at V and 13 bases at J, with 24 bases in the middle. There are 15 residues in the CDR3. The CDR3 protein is CASSARSTSVYQQFF. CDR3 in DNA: TGTGCCAGCAGTGCCAGGAGTACCAGCGTCTACCAACAGTTCTTC.

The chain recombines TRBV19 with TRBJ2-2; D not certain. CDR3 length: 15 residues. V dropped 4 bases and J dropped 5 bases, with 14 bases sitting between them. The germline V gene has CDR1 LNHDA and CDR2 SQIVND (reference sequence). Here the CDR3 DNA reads TGTGCCAGTAGTACGAACACCGTGGGGACCGGGGAGCTGTTTTTT. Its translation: CASSTNTVGTGELFF.

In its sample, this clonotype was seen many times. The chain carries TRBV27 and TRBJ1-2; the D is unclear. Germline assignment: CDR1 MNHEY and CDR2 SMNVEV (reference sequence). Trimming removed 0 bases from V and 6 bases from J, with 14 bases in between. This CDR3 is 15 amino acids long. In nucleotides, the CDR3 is TGTGCCAGCAGTTTATCCCCAGGAGGGAGGGATGGCTACACCTTC. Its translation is CASSLSPGGRDGYTF.

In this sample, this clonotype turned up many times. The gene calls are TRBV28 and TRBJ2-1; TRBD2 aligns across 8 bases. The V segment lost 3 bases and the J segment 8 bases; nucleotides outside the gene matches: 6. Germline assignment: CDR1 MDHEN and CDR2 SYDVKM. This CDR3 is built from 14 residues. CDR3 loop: CASSFRLAFDEQFF. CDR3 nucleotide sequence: TGTGCCAGCAGTTTCCGACTAGCGTTCGATGAGCAGTTCTTC.

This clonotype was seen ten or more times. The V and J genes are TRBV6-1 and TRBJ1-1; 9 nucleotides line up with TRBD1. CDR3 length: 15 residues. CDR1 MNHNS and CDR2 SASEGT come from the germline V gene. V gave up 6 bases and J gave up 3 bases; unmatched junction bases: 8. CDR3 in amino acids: CASRHYRGRDTEAFF. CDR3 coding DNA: TGTGCCAGCAGACACTACAGGGGGCGGGACACTGAAGCTTTCTTT.

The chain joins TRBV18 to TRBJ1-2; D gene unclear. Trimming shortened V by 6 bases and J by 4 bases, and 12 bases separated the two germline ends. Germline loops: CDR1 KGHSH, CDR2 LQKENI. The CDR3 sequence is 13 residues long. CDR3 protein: CASSRDGSYGYTF. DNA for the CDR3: TGTGCCAGCTCTCGAGACGGATCCTATGGCTACACCTTC.

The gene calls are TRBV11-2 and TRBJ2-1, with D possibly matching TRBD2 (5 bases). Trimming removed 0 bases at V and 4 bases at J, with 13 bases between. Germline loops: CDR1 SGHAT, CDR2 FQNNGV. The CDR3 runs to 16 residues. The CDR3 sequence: CASSLDFGSGYNEQFF. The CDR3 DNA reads TGTGCCAGCAGCTTAGATTTTGGCAGCGGTTACAATGAGCAGTTCTTC.

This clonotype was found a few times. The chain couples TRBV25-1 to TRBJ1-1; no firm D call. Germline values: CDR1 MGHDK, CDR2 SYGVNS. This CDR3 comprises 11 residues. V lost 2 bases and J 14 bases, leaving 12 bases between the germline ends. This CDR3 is CASSEMGSTFF. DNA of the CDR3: TGTGCCAGCAGTGAAATGGGTAGTACGTTCTTT.

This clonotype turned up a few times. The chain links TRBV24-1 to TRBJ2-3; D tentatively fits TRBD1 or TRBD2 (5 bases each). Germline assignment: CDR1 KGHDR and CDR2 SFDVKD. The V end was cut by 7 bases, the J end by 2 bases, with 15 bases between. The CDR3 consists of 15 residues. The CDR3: CATSPGRTDTDTQYF. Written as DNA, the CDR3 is TGTGCCACCAGCCCGGGACGGACCGACACAGATACGCAGTATTTT.

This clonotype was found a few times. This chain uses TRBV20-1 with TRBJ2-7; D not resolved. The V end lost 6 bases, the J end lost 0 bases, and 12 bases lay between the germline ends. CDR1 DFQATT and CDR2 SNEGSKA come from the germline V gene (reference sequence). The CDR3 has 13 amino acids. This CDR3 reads CSAKPTPSYEQYF. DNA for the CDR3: TGCAGTGCCAAGCCCACGCCCTCCTACGAGCAGTACTTC.

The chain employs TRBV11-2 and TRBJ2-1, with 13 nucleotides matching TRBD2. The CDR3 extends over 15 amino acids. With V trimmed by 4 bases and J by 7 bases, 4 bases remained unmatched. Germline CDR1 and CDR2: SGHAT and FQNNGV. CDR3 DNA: TGTGCCAGCAGCTCTGGACTAGCGGGGGATAATGAGCAGTTCTTC. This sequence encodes CASSSGLAGDNEQFF.

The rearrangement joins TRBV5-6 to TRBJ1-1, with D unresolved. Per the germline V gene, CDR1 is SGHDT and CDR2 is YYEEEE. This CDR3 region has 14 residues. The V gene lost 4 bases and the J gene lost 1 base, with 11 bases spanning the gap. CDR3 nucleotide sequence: TGTGCCAGCAGCCCCACATGGCGGAACACTGAAGCTTTCTTT. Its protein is CASSPTWRNTEAFF.

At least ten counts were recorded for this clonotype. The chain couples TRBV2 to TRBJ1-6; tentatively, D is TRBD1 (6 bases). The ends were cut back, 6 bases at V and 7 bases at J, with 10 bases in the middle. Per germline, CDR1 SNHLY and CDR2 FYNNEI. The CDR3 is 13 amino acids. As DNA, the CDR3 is TGTGCCAGCAGCCCAGGGGTCAATTCACCCCTCCACTTT. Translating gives CASSPGVNSPLHF.

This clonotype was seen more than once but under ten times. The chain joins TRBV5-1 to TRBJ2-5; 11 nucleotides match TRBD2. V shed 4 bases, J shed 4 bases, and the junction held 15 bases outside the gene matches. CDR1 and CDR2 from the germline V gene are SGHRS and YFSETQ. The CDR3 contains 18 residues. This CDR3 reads CASSGSILAGGFGETQYF. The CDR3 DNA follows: TGCGCCAGCAGCGGATCCATTCTAGCGGGAGGTTTTGGAGAGACCCAGTACTTC.

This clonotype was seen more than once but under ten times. The CDR3 loop reads CASSIGTAYRRGEKLFF. Written as DNA, the CDR3 is TGTGCCAGTAGTATAGGGACAGCCTACCGCCGTGGTGAAAAACTGTTTTTT. V gene TRBV19 combines with J gene TRBJ1-4, with a tentative D call TRBD1 (6 bases). CDR3 length equals 17 residues. Germline V CDR1 and CDR2: LNHDA, SQIVND (reference sequence). Deletions cut 1 base from V and 7 bases from J, with 19 bases between.

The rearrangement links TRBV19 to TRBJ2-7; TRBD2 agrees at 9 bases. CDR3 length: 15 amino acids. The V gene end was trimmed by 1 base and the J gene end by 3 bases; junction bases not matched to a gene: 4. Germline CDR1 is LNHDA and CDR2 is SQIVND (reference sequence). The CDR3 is CASSIVDSGSYEQYF. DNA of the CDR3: TGTGCCAGTAGTATAGTGGATAGCGGGAGCTACGAGCAGTACTTC.